A single sample gave rise to the 11 T cell receptor beta chains below, sequenced in a study of spatial heterogeneity in lung cancer. TCRdb reanalysed the 5' RACE reads using MiXCR and keeps one entry per CDR3 protein. This sample yields 30,000 to 40,000 distinct CDR3 sequences, of which 4% to 6% are seen a single time; about a quarter belongs to the top ten. The sample's time point: sample taken at primary tumor resection. The authors sequenced whole RNA from tumor, nontumor lung or frozen PBMC without sorting. Sequenced here: PBMCs, sampled at surgery. These receptors were obtained from a female donor with early-stage non-small cell lung cancer.

In this sample, this clonotype turned up a few times. The chain recombines TRBV3-1 with TRBJ2-5, with 11 bases matching TRBD2. With 4 bases clipped from V and 1 base from J, the junction kept 5 bases outside the gene matches. Germline V gene sequence: CDR1 LGHDT, CDR2 YNNKEL (reference sequence). The CDR3 spans 16 residues. The CDR3 loop reads CASSRIAGGFQETQYF. In nucleotides, the CDR3 is TGTGCCAGCAGCCGAATAGCGGGGGGGTTCCAAGAGACCCAGTACTTC.

Many counts were recorded for this clonotype. The conserved phenylalanine or tryptophan normally closing the CDR3 is absent here, so this likely arose from a read error. The limits of the CDR3 on the DNA are not certain, so only TCRdb's listed CDR3 is given. V is TRBV2 and J is TRBJ2-1; the table's D call TRBD2 went unverified against the DNA. Counting both end residues, the CDR3 totals 11 amino acids. The germline V gene encodes CDR1 SNHLY and CDR2 FYNNEI. Here the CDR3 reads CASSGRNSEFI.

There are a few counts of this clonotype. The chain joins TRBV9 to TRBJ2-2; perhaps TRBD2 as D (7 bases). Germline V lookup: CDR1 SGDLS, CDR2 YYNGEE. CDR3 length: 15 amino acids. V was pared by 3 bases and J by 7 bases, with 16 bases between. The DNA for the CDR3 is TGTGCCAGCAGCGCGGGGGGCCTCCGGGACGGGGAGCTGTTTTTT. Encoded protein: CASSAGGLRDGELFF.

This clonotype came up a few times. The V and J genes are TRBV2 and TRBJ1-2; no reliable D call. Trimming pared 7 bases from V and 2 bases from J, leaving 11 bases between. Germline lookup yields CDR1 SNHLY and CDR2 FYNNEI. The CDR3 consists of 13 residues. CDR3 sequence: CASNSGPNYGYTF. The CDR3 DNA reads as TGTGCCAGCAACTCCGGGCCAAACTATGGCTACACCTTC.

This clonotype was observed many times. The chain recombines TRBV9 with TRBJ2-1; tentatively, D is TRBD2 (6 bases). The CDR3 totals 16 residues. The germline gives CDR1 SGDLS, CDR2 YYNGEE. Between the trimmed V and J ends, which lost 0 bases and 4 bases, there was a span of 14 bases. CDR3 nucleotide sequence: TGTGCCAGCAGCGTAGGACTAGGCCAGAATTACAATGAGCAGTTCTTC. Its translation is CASSVGLGQNYNEQFF.

This clonotype was counted many times. The V gene is TRBV28, the J gene TRBJ2-2, with unresolved D. CDR3 length: 13 amino acids. Trimming left V 3 bases short and J 6 bases short, with 8 bases between. From germline, CDR1 is MDHEN and CDR2 SYDVKM. CDR3 protein: CASSLGQAGELFF. CDR3 bases: TGTGCCAGCAGTTTGGGCCAGGCCGGGGAGCTGTTTTTT.

Many counts were recorded for this clonotype. The genes are TRBV6-6 and TRBJ1-3, with D hard to call. Germline loops: CDR1 MNHNY, CDR2 SVGAGI (reference sequence). The CDR3 runs 15 residues. Trimming took off 6 bases at V and 3 bases at J, with 15 bases between the two ends. CDR3 residues: CASREGARLGNTIYF. The CDR3 DNA follows: TGTGCCAGCAGAGAAGGCGCAAGACTTGGAAACACCATATATTTT.

This clonotype turned up a few times. CDR3 sequence: CASSLGQMNTEAFF. In nucleotides, the CDR3 is TGTGCCAGCAGCTTGGGACAGATGAACACTGAAGCTTTCTTT. This sequence joins TRBV5-4 and TRBJ1-1, with D perhaps matching TRBD1 (5 bases). The CDR3 is 14 residues long. V dropped 0 bases and J dropped 0 bases, with 6 bases sitting between them. Looked up from germline, CDR1 is SGHNT and CDR2 is YYREEE (reference sequence).

This clonotype occurred many times. This chain's CDR3 is CASNHQSTDTQYF. The CDR3 DNA follows: TGTGCCAGCAATCACCAGAGCACAGATACGCAGTATTTT. The rearrangement uses TRBV12-3 or TRBV12-4 and TRBJ2-3; D unclear. This CDR3 is built from 13 residues. The ends were cut back, 7 bases at V and 0 bases at J, with 8 bases in the middle.

In this sample, this clonotype turned up many times. The chain links TRBV20-1 to TRBJ1-1; TRBD1 matches 7 bases. CDR1 and CDR2 from the germline V gene are DFQATT and SNEGSKA (reference sequence). V shed 3 bases and J 4 bases; nucleotides not matched to a gene: 8. The CDR3 length is 14 residues. This chain's CDR3 is CSARDYRGGTEAFF. The CDR3 nucleotides are TGCAGTGCTAGGGACTACAGGGGAGGCACTGAAGCTTTCTTT.

The chain recombines TRBV20-1 with TRBJ1-1, with a possible D match to TRBD1 (5 bases). The V gene's germline CDR1 is DFQATT and CDR2 SNEGSKA (reference sequence). V was trimmed by 5 bases and J by 4 bases, leaving 14 bases between them. The CDR3 consists of 13 residues. The chain's CDR3 is CSALRGEGTEAFF. The DNA for the CDR3 is TGCAGTGCTTTGAGGGGTGAGGGCACTGAAGCTTTCTTT.